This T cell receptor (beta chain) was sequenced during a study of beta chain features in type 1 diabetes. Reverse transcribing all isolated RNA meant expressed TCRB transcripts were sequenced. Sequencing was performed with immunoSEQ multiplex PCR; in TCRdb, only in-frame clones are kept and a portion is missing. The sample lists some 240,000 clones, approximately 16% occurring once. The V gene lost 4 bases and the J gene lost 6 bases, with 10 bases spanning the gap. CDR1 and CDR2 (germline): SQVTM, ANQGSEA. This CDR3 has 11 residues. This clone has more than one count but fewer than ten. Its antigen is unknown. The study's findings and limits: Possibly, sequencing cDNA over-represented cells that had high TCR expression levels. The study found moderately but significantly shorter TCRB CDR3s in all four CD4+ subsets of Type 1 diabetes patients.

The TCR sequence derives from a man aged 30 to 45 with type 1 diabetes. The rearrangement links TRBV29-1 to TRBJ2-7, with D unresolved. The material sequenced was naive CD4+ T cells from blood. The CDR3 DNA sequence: TGCAGCGTTGCTGCCGGTAGCGAGCAGTACTTC. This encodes CSVAAGSEQYF.